The rows below give T cell receptor beta chains drawn from one sample of a study of control samples from healthy donors and cancer patients. TCRdb keeps only in-frame clones here, not all; method: immunoSEQ multiplex PCR. The sample carries about 100,000 clones, just under 85% recorded once. Sample: blood. Receptors originate from a man aged 25 to 40 in good health. The CDR3 runs from the conserved cysteine through the conserved F or W. Each record gives: D gene, V gene, J gene, clone size, CDR3 protein, CDR3 DNA. A D gene is named only where the DNA matches it firmly. The size of a clone is reported for some rows only, either as once, few or many, or as a class for expanded clones.

D gene: TRBD2; V gene: TRBV5-1; J gene: TRBJ2-1; clone size: once; CDR3 protein: CASSYGGVYNEQFF; CDR3 DNA: TGCGCCAGCAGCTACGGGGGGGTGTACAATGAGCAGTTCTTC
D gene: NA; V gene: TRBV5-1; J gene: TRBJ1-1; clone size: NA; CDR3 protein: CASSETKGLTEAFF; CDR3 DNA: TGCGCCAGCAGCGAAACTAAGGGGTTGACTGAAGCTTTCTTT
D gene: TRBD1; V gene: TRBV6-1; J gene: TRBJ1-2; clone size: few; CDR3 protein: CASSEAVRTGGYTF; CDR3 DNA: TGTGCCAGCAGTGAAGCAGTCAGGACAGGGGGCTACACCTTC
D gene: TRBD1; V gene: TRBV10-3; J gene: TRBJ1-1; clone size: once; CDR3 protein: CAISDRTGLFNTEAFF; CDR3 DNA: TGTGCCATCAGTGATAGGACAGGGTTGTTTAACACTGAAGCTTTCTTT
D gene: NA; V gene: TRBV3-1/TRBV3-2; J gene: TRBJ1-6; clone size: NA; CDR3 protein: CASSHLSPRGHYNSPLHF; CDR3 DNA: TGTGCCAGCAGCCATCTCAGCCCCAGGGGCCACTATAATTCACCCCTCCACTTT
D gene: NA; V gene: TRBV6-6; J gene: TRBJ1-1; clone size: NA; CDR3 protein: CAASANTEAFF; CDR3 DNA: TGTGCAGCTTCAGCGAACACTGAAGCTTTCTTT
D gene: NA; V gene: TRBV5-1; J gene: TRBJ1-5; clone size: once; CDR3 protein: CASSPSAGSNQPQHF; CDR3 DNA: TGCGCCAGCAGCCCCTCGGCAGGTAGCAATCAGCCCCAGCATTTT
D gene: NA; V gene: TRBV15; J gene: TRBJ1-2; clone size: NA; CDR3 protein: CATSRRGSDFNGYTF; CDR3 DNA: TGTGCCACCAGCAGAAGAGGGTCAGATTTCAATGGCTACACCTTC
D gene: TRBD1; V gene: TRBV7-3; J gene: TRBJ1-5; clone size: NA; CDR3 protein: CASSLEGGPNQPQHF; CDR3 DNA: TGTGCCAGCAGCTTAGAAGGGGGCCCGAATCAGCCCCAGCATTTT
D gene: NA; V gene: TRBV7-9; J gene: TRBJ1-6; clone size: NA; CDR3 protein: CASRPDLTQGRNSPLHF; CDR3 DNA: TGTGCCAGCAGGCCAGATCTCACGCAGGGGAGGAATTCACCCCTCCACTTT
D gene: NA; V gene: TRBV28; J gene: TRBJ1-2; clone size: few; CDR3 protein: CASSLTTNYGYTF; CDR3 DNA: TGTGCCAGCAGCCTGACAACTAACTATGGCTACACCTTC
D gene: NA; V gene: TRBV6-5; J gene: TRBJ1-3; clone size: once; CDR3 protein: CASSSWGDAVTIYF; CDR3 DNA: TGTGCCAGCAGTTCATGGGGGGACGCCGTCACCATATATTTT
D gene: NA; V gene: TRBV10-3; J gene: TRBJ2-7; clone size: NA; CDR3 protein: CAISESKGYEQYF; CDR3 DNA: TGTGCCATCAGTGAGTCTAAGGGTTACGAGCAGTACTTC
D gene: NA; V gene: TRBV11-2; J gene: TRBJ2-7; clone size: NA; CDR3 protein: CASSSSGVSGEQYF; CDR3 DNA: TGTGCCAGCAGCTCCTCGGGGGTTTCCGGCGAGCAGTACTTC
D gene: TRBD1; V gene: TRBV5-8; J gene: TRBJ2-2; clone size: few; CDR3 protein: CASSRGGQGTGELFF; CDR3 DNA: TGTGCCAGCAGCCGCGGGGGACAGGGAACCGGGGAGCTGTTTTTT
D gene: NA; V gene: TRBV4-1; J gene: TRBJ1-5; clone size: NA; CDR3 protein: CASSPGPSNAQHF; CDR3 DNA: TGCGCCAGCAGCCCCGGACCGAGCAACGCCCAGCATTTT
D gene: NA; V gene: TRBV5-4; J gene: TRBJ1-4; clone size: few; CDR3 protein: CASSLVGSEKLFF; CDR3 DNA: TGTGCCAGCAGCTTGGTAGGGAGCGAAAAACTGTTTTTT
D gene: TRBD1; V gene: TRBV4-2; J gene: TRBJ1-4; clone size: NA; CDR3 protein: CASSQEGGWGNEKLFF; CDR3 DNA: TGTGCCAGCAGCCAGGAAGGGGGCTGGGGGAATGAAAAACTGTTTTTT
D gene: NA; V gene: TRBV19; J gene: TRBJ1-5; clone size: NA; CDR3 protein: CASSARGGGGNQPQHF; CDR3 DNA: TGTGCCAGTAGTGCCAGAGGGGGAGGCGGCAATCAGCCCCAGCATTTT
D gene: TRBD2; V gene: TRBV4-1; J gene: TRBJ2-1; clone size: NA; CDR3 protein: CASSQNRGGEQFF; CDR3 DNA: TGCGCCAGCAGCCAAAACCGGGGGGGTGAGCAGTTCTTC
D gene: NA; V gene: TRBV7-9; J gene: TRBJ2-2; clone size: NA; CDR3 protein: CASSLDAGELFF; CDR3 DNA: TGTGCCAGCAGCTTAGATGCCGGGGAGCTGTTTTTT
D gene: TRBD1; V gene: TRBV19; J gene: TRBJ2-1; clone size: NA; CDR3 protein: CASSGGQGPRHEQFF; CDR3 DNA: TGTGCCAGTAGTGGCGGACAGGGTCCGCGGCATGAGCAGTTCTTC
D gene: NA; V gene: TRBV14; J gene: TRBJ1-5; clone size: once; CDR3 protein: CASSQGPRQPQHF; CDR3 DNA: TGTGCCAGCAGCCAAGGGCCCCGTCAGCCCCAGCATTTT
D gene: NA; V gene: TRBV7-3; J gene: TRBJ2-1; clone size: NA; CDR3 protein: CASSPGRSSYNEQFF; CDR3 DNA: TGTGCCAGCAGCCCTGGGCGCAGCTCCTACAATGAGCAGTTCTTC
D gene: NA; V gene: TRBV29-1; J gene: TRBJ2-3; clone size: NA; CDR3 protein: CSVAGGTDTQYF; CDR3 DNA: TGCAGCGTTGCGGGGGGCACAGATACGCAGTATTTT
D gene: NA; V gene: TRBV5-8; J gene: TRBJ2-7; clone size: NA; CDR3 protein: CASSLEQSYEQYF; CDR3 DNA: TGTGCCAGCAGCTTGGAACAGTCCTACGAGCAGTACTTC
D gene: NA; V gene: TRBV7-6; J gene: TRBJ1-4; clone size: NA; CDR3 protein: CASSLGPATNEKLFF; CDR3 DNA: TGTGCCAGCAGCTTAGGACCCGCAACTAATGAAAAACTGTTTTTT
D gene: NA; V gene: TRBV7-9; J gene: TRBJ1-4; clone size: NA; CDR3 protein: CASSHPDHNEKLFF; CDR3 DNA: TGTGCCAGCAGTCACCCGGACCATAATGAAAAACTGTTTTTT